The text below deals with one TCR beta chain. The sample comes from a study of blood T cell repertoires in COVID-19. The CDR3 loop spans 16 amino acids. The V gene's germline CDR1 is KGHSH and CDR2 LQKENI. J was trimmed by 5 bases and V by 4 bases; bases with no gene match: 9. Per the original data handling: Estimates of nucleated cell counts were drawn from the amplification of reference gene primers. The table came from immunoSEQ multiplex PCR; TCRdb's copy has only in-frame clones and leaves some out. That table furnishes V, J and clone size, whereas the DNA furnished D and trimming. Of over 250,000 clones in the sample, about 87% were seen once.

The sequenced material came from peripheral blood. The V and J genes are TRBV18 and TRBJ1-1; 11 bases are shared with TRBD1. The receptor was derived from a woman aged 50 to 65 with COVID-19, enrolled during active disease. Here the CDR3 DNA reads TGTGCCAGCTCACATGGTGGGACAGGGGGAAGAACTGAAGCTTTCTTT. Its protein product is CASSHGGTGGRTEAFF.